These 21 T cell receptor beta chains originate from one sample sequenced in a study of vaccination effects on CD4 cells after COVID-19. Measured with immunoSEQ multiplex PCR; TCRdb has only the in-frame clones, and not every one. Altogether more than 20,000 clones are present, 77% being singletons, with the ten largest covering 19%. Their antigens are not known. ViraFEST used viral peptide pools to expand antigen-specific CD4+ T cells before sequencing. After more than 8 days in culture, the CD4+ T cells were isolated. Documented for the person is a PCR-confirmed SARS-CoV-2 infection occurring between March and December 2020. This material consisted of CD4+ T cells from PBMCs cultured with HCoV-NL63 spike peptides, taken before COVID-19 vaccination. Receptor source: a human donor who had a prior SARS-CoV-2 infection.

The chain combines TRBV14 with TRBJ1-1; D is uncertain. V was pared by 4 bases and J by 1 base, with 7 bases between. This CDR3 contains 13 residues. The germline CDR1 and CDR2 sequences are SGHDN and FVKESK. The CDR3 DNA follows: TGTGCCAGCAGCCGGCACTCGAACACTGAAGCTTTCTTT. Protein: CASSRHSNTEAFF.

The chain uses TRBV5-4 and TRBJ2-7, with D unclear. The germline V gene encodes CDR1 SGHNT and CDR2 YYREEE (reference sequence). Between the trimmed V and J ends, which lost 2 bases and 1 base, there was a span of 10 bases. CDR3 length: 14 amino acids. The CDR3 DNA reads as TGTGCCAGCAGCTTTCTCCCGCGGTCCTACGAGCAGTACTTC. Protein product: CASSFLPRSYEQYF.

The chain carries TRBV20-1 and TRBJ2-7, with TRBD2 matching over 13 bases. The CDR3 spans 16 residues. Trimming cost V 3 bases and J 5 bases; bases outside gene matches: 10. Per germline, CDR1 DFQATT and CDR2 SNEGSKA (reference sequence). CDR3 sequence reads: CSASPLLAGGPNEQYF. The CDR3 nucleotides read TGCAGTGCTAGTCCCTTACTAGCGGGAGGGCCTAACGAGCAGTACTTC.

The CDR3 loop is CASSQLLLRTSGRPAGGEQYF. The CDR3 DNA sequence: TGTGCCAGCAGTCAGCTCTTACTTCGGACTAGCGGGAGGCCGGCGGGTGGCGAGCAGTACTTC. This rearrangement joins TRBV6-2 or TRBV6-3 to TRBJ2-7; 14 bases are a match to TRBD2. This CDR3 region has 21 residues. Trimming took 5 bases from V and 6 from J; bases not matched to a gene: 24. Germline-derived CDR1 and CDR2 are MNHEY and SVGEGT.

The chain uses TRBV5-5 and TRBJ2-3; TRBD2 matches 10 bases. The V gene end was trimmed by 0 bases and the J gene end by 3 bases; junction bases not matched to a gene: 4. The CDR3 extends over 16 amino acids. Germline CDR1 is SGHKS and CDR2 is YYEKEE (reference sequence). The DNA of the CDR3 is TGTGCCAGCAGCTTGGTTCTAGCGGGGGCGACAGATACGCAGTATTTT. Residues: CASSLVLAGATDTQYF.

This chain uses TRBV30 with TRBJ2-5; TRBD1 matches 8 bases. The CDR3 contains 15 residues. Per the germline V gene, CDR1 is GTSNPN and CDR2 is SVGIG (reference sequence). V shed 5 bases, J shed 0 bases, and the junction held 8 bases outside the gene matches. Here the CDR3 reads CAWARQGSYQETQYF. CDR3 bases: TGTGCCTGGGCTAGACAGGGGTCTTACCAAGAGACCCAGTACTTC. The variable domain in full, with the rest retrieved from reference TRBV30 and TRBJ2-5, is SQTIHQWPATLVQPVGSPLSLECTVEGTSNPNLYWYRQAAGRGLQLLFYSVGIGQISSEVPQNLSASRPQDRQFILSSKKLLLSDSGFYLCAWARQGSYQETQYFGPGTRLLVL.

The chain combines TRBV14 with TRBJ2-5; D is unclear. CDR3 length equals 12 residues. Trimming took off 1 base at V and 5 bases at J, with 5 bases between the two ends. The V gene's germline CDR1 is SGHDN and CDR2 FVKESK. This CDR3 is CASSQVPETQYF. The DNA for the CDR3 is TGTGCCAGCAGCCAAGTGCCCGAGACCCAGTACTTC.

In its sample, this clone was seen once. The V call is TRBV6-5, the J call TRBJ2-1; a weak D match, TRBD1 (7 bases). V was shortened by 2 bases and J by 6 bases, with 14 bases between the two germline ends. The CDR3 loop spans 15 amino acids. Germline-derived CDR1 and CDR2 are MNHEY and SVGAGI. For the CDR3, the DNA is TGTGCCAGCAGTTACGGCAGGGGGGATCTCAATGAGCAGTTCTTC. Amino acids: CASSYGRGDLNEQFF.

The V gene is TRBV7-6, the J gene TRBJ2-2, with 8 bases aligning to TRBD1. Trimming cost V 4 bases and J 6 bases; bases outside gene matches: 7. This CDR3 has 15 residues. CDR1 and CDR2 (germline): SGHVS, FNYEAQ. CDR3 nucleotides: TGTGCCAGCAGCTCAGACAGGGGTTCCTCCGGGGAGCTGTTTTTT. Translated: CASSSDRGSSGELFF.

The chain links TRBV11-3 to TRBJ2-2; a possible D gene is TRBD2 (6 bases). Trimming took 2 bases from V and 3 from J, leaving 13 bases between them. The CDR3 loop spans 16 amino acids. Germline CDR1 and CDR2: SGHNT and YENEEA. The CDR3 DNA sequence: TGTGCCAGCAGCTTATCGCCGGGGGTTCACACCGGGGAGCTGTTTTTT. Protein sequence: CASSLSPGVHTGELFF.

The V and J genes are TRBV12-2 and TRBJ2-6; TRBD1 reflects the table's D call only, with no check against the DNA. TRBV12-2 is a pseudogene. This CDR3 is built from 20 residues. CDR3 region: CASRLGPGTEGSSGANVLTF. The CDR3 DNA follows: TGTGCAAGTCGCTTAGGACCCGGGACAGAGGGTAGCTCTGGGGCCAACGTCCTGACTTTC.

This chain joins TRBV6-4 and TRBJ1-1; tentative D call: TRBD1 (6 bases). There are 17 residues in the CDR3. Deletions cut 2 bases from V and 3 bases from J, with 19 bases between. Germline CDR1 and CDR2: MRHNA and SNTAGT. This CDR3 reads CASSDMSGAIKDTEAFF. The DNA for the CDR3 is TGTGCCAGCAGTGACATGTCGGGGGCGATCAAAGACACTGAAGCTTTCTTT.

The count of this clone is one. The chain carries TRBV4-1 and TRBJ2-4; D not certain. V dropped 7 bases and J dropped 2 bases, with 18 bases sitting between them. This CDR3 is 16 amino acids long. Germline V gene lookup returns CDR1 MGHRA and CDR2 YSYEKL. Here the CDR3 DNA reads TGCGCCAGCACCCTCGACCCTCTTGGATCCAAAAACATTCAGTACTTC. Translated, it gives CASTLDPLGSKNIQYF.

V gene TRBV3-1 (or the pseudogene TRBV3-2) combines with J gene TRBJ2-7; D may be TRBD2 (5 bases). Per the germline V gene, CDR1 is LGHDT and CDR2 is YNNKEL (reference sequence). The CDR3 sequence is 15 residues long. The ends were cut back, 0 bases at V and 3 bases at J, with 12 bases in the middle. The CDR3 nucleotides read TGTGCCAGCAGCCAAGATTGGAATCGGGACTACGAGCAGTACTTC. Protein sequence: CASSQDWNRDYEQYF.

The chain joins TRBV13 to TRBJ2-3, with 12 positions matching TRBD2. The CDR3 has 16 amino acids. The germline gives CDR1 PRHDT, CDR2 FYEKMQ (reference sequence). V shed 2 bases, J shed 2 bases, and the junction held 2 bases outside the gene matches. CDR3 in amino acids: CASSLRLAGATDTQYF. The CDR3 DNA follows: TGTGCCAGCAGCTTACGACTAGCGGGGGCCACAGATACGCAGTATTTT.

The chain is built from TRBV5-1 and TRBJ2-2, with D uncertain. The CDR3 covers 17 residues. From germline, CDR1 is SGHRS and CDR2 YFSETQ. Trimming removed 0 bases at V and 0 bases at J, with 12 bases between. CDR3 DNA: TGCGCCAGCAGCTTGGTGGTGGACGTTGCGAACACCGGGGAGCTGTTTTTT. Translated: CASSLVVDVANTGELFF.

There are a few counts of this clone. The chain employs TRBV20-1 and TRBJ2-4; 7 bases map to TRBD2. CDR3 length: 11 residues. V trimming: 0 bases; J trimming: 15 bases; junction bases outside the gene matches: 5. Germline assignment: CDR1 DFQATT and CDR2 SNEGSKA (reference sequence). CDR3 sequence reads: CSARDRRTRYF. Here the CDR3 DNA reads TGCAGTGCTAGAGATAGGAGGACTAGGTACTTC.

This clone was seen a few times. This rearrangement joins TRBV7-8 to TRBJ2-7; 15 bases match TRBD2. V shed 2 bases and J 4 bases; nucleotides not matched to a gene: 12. The CDR3 sequence is 19 residues long. Germline V lookup: CDR1 SGHVS, CDR2 FQNEAQ. CDR3 loop: CASSLPGTSGRQGTYEQYF. DNA for the CDR3: TGTGCCAGCAGCTTACCGGGGACTAGCGGGAGGCAAGGGACGTACGAGCAGTACTTC.

This clone was observed a single time. The J gene is TRBJ2-7, the V gene TRBV5-1, with TRBD1 identical over 8 bases. CDR3 size: 14 residues. The trim removed 1 base at V and 4 bases at J, leaving 4 bases unmatched. Germline-derived CDR1 and CDR2 are SGHRS and YFSETQ. The CDR3: CASSLWQGAYEQYF. The CDR3 DNA sequence: TGCGCCAGCAGCTTGTGGCAGGGGGCTTACGAGCAGTACTTC.

The chain recombines TRBV3-1 (or the pseudogene TRBV3-2) with TRBJ1-1, with unresolved D. CDR3 size: 13 residues. Per the germline V gene, CDR1 is LGHDT and CDR2 is YNNKEL (reference sequence). V was shortened by 5 bases and J by 3 bases, with 10 bases between the two germline ends. The CDR3 loop is CASSSPSYTEAFF. The CDR3 DNA sequence: TGTGCCAGCAGCAGCCCTAGCTACACTGAAGCTTTCTTT.

The chain combines TRBV18 with TRBJ2-2; no firm D call. This CDR3 has 13 residues. With 0 bases removed from V and 6 bases from J, the gap between germline ends came to 5 bases. Looked up from germline, CDR1 is KGHSH and CDR2 is LQKENI. The CDR3 DNA follows: TGTGCCAGCTCACCACCGGGGTCCGGGGAGCTGTTTTTT. Its translation: CASSPPGSGELFF.